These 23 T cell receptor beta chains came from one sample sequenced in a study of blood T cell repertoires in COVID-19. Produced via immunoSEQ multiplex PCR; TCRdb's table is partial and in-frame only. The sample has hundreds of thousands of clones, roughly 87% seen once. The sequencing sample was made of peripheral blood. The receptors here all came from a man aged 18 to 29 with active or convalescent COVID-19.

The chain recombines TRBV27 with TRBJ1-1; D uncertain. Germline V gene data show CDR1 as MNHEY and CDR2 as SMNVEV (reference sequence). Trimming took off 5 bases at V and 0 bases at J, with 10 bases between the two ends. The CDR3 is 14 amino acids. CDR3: CASSPARVNTEAFF. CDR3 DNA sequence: TGTGCCAGCAGTCCAGCGCGGGTGAACACTGAAGCTTTCTTT.

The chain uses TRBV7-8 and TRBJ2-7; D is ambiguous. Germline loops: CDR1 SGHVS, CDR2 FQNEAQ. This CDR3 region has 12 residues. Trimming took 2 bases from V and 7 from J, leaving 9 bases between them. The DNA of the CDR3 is TGTGCCAGCAGCTTAAATAAGAGGGAGCAGTACTTC. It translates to CASSLNKREQYF.

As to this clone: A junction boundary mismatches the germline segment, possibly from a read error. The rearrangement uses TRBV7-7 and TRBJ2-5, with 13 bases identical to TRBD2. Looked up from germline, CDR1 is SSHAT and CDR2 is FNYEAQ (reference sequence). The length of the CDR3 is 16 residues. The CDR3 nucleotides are TGTGCTAGCAGTCTAGGACTAGCGGGAGCCCAAGAGACCCAGTACTTC. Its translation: CASSLGLAGAQETQYF.

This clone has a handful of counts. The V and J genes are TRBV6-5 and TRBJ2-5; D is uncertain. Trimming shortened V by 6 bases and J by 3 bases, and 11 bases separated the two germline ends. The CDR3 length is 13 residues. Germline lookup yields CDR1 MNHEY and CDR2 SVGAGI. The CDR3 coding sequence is TGTGCCAGCAGACCGAACGGAGAAGAGACCCAGTACTTC. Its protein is CASRPNGEETQYF.

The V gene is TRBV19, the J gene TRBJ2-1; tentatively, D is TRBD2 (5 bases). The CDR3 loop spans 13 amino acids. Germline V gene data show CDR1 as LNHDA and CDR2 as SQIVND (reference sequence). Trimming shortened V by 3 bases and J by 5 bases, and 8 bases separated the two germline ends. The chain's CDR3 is CASSIGNNNEQFF. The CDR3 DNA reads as TGTGCCAGTAGTATCGGGAACAACAATGAGCAGTTCTTC.

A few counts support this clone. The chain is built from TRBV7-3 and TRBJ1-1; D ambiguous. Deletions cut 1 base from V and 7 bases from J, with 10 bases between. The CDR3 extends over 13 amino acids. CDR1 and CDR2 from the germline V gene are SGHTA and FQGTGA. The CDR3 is CASSLMLRSEAFF. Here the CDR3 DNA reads TGTGCCAGCAGCTTAATGCTGAGGAGTGAAGCTTTCTTT.

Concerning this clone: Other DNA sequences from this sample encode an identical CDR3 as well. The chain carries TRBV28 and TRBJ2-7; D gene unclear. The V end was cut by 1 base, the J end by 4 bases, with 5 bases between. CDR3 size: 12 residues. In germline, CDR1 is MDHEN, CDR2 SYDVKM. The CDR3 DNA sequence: TGTGCCAGCAGTTTATCCGGTTACGAGCAGTACTTC. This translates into CASSLSGYEQYF.

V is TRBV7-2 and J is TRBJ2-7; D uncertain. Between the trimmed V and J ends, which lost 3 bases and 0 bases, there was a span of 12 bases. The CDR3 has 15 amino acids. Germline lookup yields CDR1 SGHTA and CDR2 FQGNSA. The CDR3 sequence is CASSFTQISSYEQYF. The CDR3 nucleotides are TGTGCCAGCAGCTTTACACAGATCAGCTCCTACGAGCAGTACTTC.

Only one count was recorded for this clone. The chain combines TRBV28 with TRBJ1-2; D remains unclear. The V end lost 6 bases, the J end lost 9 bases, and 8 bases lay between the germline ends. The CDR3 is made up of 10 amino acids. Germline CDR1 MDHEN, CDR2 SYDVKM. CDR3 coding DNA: TGTGCCAGCAGCTCTCAGAGCTACACCTTC. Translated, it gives CASSSQSYTF.

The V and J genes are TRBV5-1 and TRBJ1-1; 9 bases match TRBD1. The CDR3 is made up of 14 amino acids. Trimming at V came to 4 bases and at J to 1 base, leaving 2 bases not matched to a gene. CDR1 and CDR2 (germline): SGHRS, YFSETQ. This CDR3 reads CASSTGQGNTEAFF. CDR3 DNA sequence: TGCGCCAGCAGCACGGGACAGGGGAACACTGAAGCTTTCTTT.

The CDR3 loop reads CASSPLSGANVLTF. The CDR3 DNA follows: TGTGCCAGCAGCCCCCTCTCTGGGGCCAACGTCCTGACTTTC. This chain connects TRBV6-5 to TRBJ2-6; D ambiguous. This CDR3 has 14 amino acids. Germline V gene data show CDR1 as MNHEY and CDR2 as SVGAGI. The V end was cut by 6 bases, the J end by 0 bases, with 6 bases between.

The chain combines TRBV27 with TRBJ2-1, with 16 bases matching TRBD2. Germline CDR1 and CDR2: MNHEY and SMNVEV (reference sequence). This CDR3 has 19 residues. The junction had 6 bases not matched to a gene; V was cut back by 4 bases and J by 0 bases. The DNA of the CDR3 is TGTGCCAGCAGTTCCCGTGGGACTAGCGGGAGGGCCTCCTACAATGAGCAGTTCTTC. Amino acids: CASSSRGTSGRASYNEQFF.

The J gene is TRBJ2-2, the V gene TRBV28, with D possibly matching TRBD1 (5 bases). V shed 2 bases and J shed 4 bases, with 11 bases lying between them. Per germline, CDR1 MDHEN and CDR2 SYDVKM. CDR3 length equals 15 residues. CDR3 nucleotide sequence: TGTGCCAGCAGTTTAAGGGGCCAGAGCACCGGGGAGCTGTTTTTT. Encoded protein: CASSLRGQSTGELFF. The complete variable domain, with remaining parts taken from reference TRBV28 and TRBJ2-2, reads DVKVTQSSRYLVKRTGEKVFLECVQDMDHENMFWYRQDPGLGLRLIYFSYDVKMKEKGDIPEGYSVSREKKERFSLILESASTNQTSMYLCASSLRGQSTGELFFGEGSRLTVL.

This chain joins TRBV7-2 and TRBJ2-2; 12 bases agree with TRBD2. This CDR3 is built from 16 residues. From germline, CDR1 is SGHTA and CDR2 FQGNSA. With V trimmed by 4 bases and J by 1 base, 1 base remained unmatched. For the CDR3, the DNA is TGTGCCAGCAGCTGGACTAGCGGGGTGAACACCGGGGAGCTGTTTTTT. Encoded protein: CASSWTSGVNTGELFF.

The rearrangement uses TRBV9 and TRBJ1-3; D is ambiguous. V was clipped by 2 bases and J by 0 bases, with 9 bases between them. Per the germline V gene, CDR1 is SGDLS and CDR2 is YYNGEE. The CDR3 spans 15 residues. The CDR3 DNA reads TGTGCCAGCAGCGTTCAACAGTTCTCTGGAAACACCATATATTTT. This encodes CASSVQQFSGNTIYF.

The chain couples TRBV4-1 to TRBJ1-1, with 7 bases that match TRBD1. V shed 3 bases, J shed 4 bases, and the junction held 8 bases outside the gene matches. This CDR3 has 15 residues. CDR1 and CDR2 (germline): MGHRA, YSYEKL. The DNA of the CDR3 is TGCGCCAGCAGCCATTTAGGGGCAGGGGGCACTGAAGCTTTCTTT. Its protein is CASSHLGAGGTEAFF.

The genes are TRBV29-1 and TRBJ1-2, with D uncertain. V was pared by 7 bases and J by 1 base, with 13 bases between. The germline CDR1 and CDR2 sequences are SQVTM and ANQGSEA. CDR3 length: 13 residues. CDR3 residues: CSAVSRDNYGYTF. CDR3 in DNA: TGCAGCGCCGTTAGCCGGGATAACTATGGCTACACCTTC.

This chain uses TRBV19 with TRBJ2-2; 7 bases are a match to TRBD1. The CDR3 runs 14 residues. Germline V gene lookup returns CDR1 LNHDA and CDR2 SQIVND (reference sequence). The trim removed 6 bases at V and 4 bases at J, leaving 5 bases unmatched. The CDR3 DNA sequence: TGTGCCAGTAGGGCCCGGGACAGCACCGGGGAGCTGTTTTTT. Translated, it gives CASRARDSTGELFF.

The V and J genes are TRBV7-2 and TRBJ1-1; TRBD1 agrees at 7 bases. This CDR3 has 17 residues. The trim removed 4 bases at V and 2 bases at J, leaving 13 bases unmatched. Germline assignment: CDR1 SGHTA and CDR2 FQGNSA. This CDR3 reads CASSSWPDRRENTEAFF. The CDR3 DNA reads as TGTGCCAGCAGCTCCTGGCCGGACAGGAGAGAAAACACTGAAGCTTTCTTT.

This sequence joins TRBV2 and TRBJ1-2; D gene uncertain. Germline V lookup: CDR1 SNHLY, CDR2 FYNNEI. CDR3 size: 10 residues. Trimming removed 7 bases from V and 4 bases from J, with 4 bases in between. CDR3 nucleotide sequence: TGTGCCAGCACCTCCTATGGCTACACCTTC. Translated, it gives CASTSYGYTF.

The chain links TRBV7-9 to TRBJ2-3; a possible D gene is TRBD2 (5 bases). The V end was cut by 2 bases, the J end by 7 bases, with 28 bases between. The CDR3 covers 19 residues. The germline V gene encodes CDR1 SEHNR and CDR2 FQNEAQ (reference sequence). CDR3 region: CASSLTLVRRSTERYTQYF. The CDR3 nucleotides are TGTGCCAGCAGCTTAACACTAGTGAGGCGGTCTACGGAACGATATACGCAGTATTTT. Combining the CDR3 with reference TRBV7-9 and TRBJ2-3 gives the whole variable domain DTGVSQNPRHKITKRGQNVTFRCDPISEHNRLYWYRQTLGQGPEFLTYFQNEAQLEKSRLLSDRFSAERPKGSFSTLEIQRTEQGDSAMYLCASSLTLVRRSTERYTQYFGPGTRLTVL.

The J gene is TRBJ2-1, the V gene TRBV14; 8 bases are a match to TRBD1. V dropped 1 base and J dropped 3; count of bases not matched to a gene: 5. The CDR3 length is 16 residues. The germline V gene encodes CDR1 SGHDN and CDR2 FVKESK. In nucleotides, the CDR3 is TGTGCCAGCAGCCAAGGGACAGGGTGGAACTACAATGAGCAGTTCTTC. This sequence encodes CASSQGTGWNYNEQFF.

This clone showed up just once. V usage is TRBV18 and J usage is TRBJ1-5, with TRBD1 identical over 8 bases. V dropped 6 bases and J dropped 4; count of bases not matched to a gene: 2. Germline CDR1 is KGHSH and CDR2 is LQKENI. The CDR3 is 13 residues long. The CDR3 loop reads CASSRDRNQPQHF. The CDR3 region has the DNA TGTGCCAGCTCCCGGGACAGGAATCAGCCCCAGCATTTT.